The 32 T cell receptor beta chains below all came from one sample that was sequenced in a study of blood T cell repertoires in COVID-19. Clones were read by immunoSEQ multiplex PCR, and TCRdb kept only the in-frame ones, dropping some. The sample holds almost 100,000 clones, roughly nine tenths seen once. What was sequenced was peripheral blood. The receptors here all came from a man aged 50-60 years with acute or convalescent COVID-19.

The rearrangement uses TRBV3-1 (or the pseudogene TRBV3-2) and TRBJ2-7; 9 nucleotides line up with TRBD1. V lost 5 bases, J lost 6 bases, and 11 bases stayed unmatched. Germline lookup yields CDR1 LGHDT and CDR2 YNNKEL (reference sequence). The CDR3 extends over 15 amino acids. CDR3 bases: TGTGCCAGCAGCTACGCGGGACAGGGAAGATTCGAGCAGTACTTC. The encoded protein is CASSYAGQGRFEQYF.

The chain links TRBV12-3 or TRBV12-4 to TRBJ2-1, with 9 positions matching TRBD2. CDR3 length: 13 amino acids. V gave up 6 bases and J gave up 13 bases; unmatched junction bases: 10. CDR3 sequence (DNA): TGTGCCAGCAGCCCAGGGGCTAGCGGGAAACAGTTCTTC. Translated: CASSPGASGKQFF.

The CDR3: CASSVPAGVTEAFF. The CDR3 DNA reads TGTGCCAGCAGCGTCCCGGCGGGGGTCACTGAAGCTTTCTTT. This chain links TRBV2 with TRBJ1-1, with D perhaps matching TRBD1 (5 bases). CDR3 size: 14 residues. Germline CDR1 reads SNHLY; CDR2 reads FYNNEI. V lost 6 bases to trimming and J lost 4 bases, with 15 bases between them.

The sample holds one count of this clone. The chain recombines TRBV5-8 with TRBJ1-4; D is unresolved. The germline gives CDR1 SGHTS, CDR2 YDEGEE. Trimming left V 2 bases short and J 0 bases short, with 8 bases between. CDR3 length equals 15 residues. CDR3 DNA sequence: TGTGCCAGCAGCTTCAATCAGGCAACTAATGAAAAACTGTTTTTT. Protein product: CASSFNQATNEKLFF.

The chain joins TRBV6-1 to TRBJ2-3; 12 bases are a match to TRBD2. Germline CDR1 MNHNS, CDR2 SASEGT. The V segment lost 2 bases and the J segment 6 bases; nucleotides outside the gene matches: 3. CDR3 size: 15 residues. CDR3 sequence (DNA): TGTGCCAGCAGTGAAAATACTAGCGGGGGGGATACGCAGTATTTT. As protein: CASSENTSGGDTQYF.

This chain links TRBV20-1 with TRBJ2-3; 9 bases agree with TRBD2. This CDR3 is built from 15 residues. The germline CDR1 and CDR2 sequences are DFQATT and SNEGSKA (reference sequence). The J segment lost 2 bases and the V segment lost 3 bases, leaving 6 bases of the junction unmatched. The CDR3 sequence is CSASLTSGYTDTQYF. The CDR3, as DNA: TGCAGTGCTAGTTTGACTAGCGGATACACAGATACGCAGTATTTT.

A single count supports this clone. Germline is not matched at one junction end, which may reflect a read error. The rearrangement links TRBV7-9 to TRBJ2-3; tentatively, D is TRBD1 (6 bases). The CDR3 contains 14 residues. Germline V gives CDR1 SEHNR, CDR2 FQNEAQ (reference sequence). The CDR3 spells CASSLERWTATQYF. CDR3 nucleotide sequence: TGTGCCAGCAGCTTAGAGAGGTGGACAGCTACGCAGTATTTT.

V is TRBV7-9 and J is TRBJ2-7; TRBD2 might be the D (5 bases). Per germline, CDR1 SEHNR and CDR2 FQNEAQ (reference sequence). With 3 bases removed from V and 3 bases from J, the gap between germline ends came to 12 bases. The CDR3 consists of 14 residues. The CDR3 here is CASSLELVSYEQYF. CDR3 nucleotides: TGTGCCAGCAGCTTGGAACTAGTTAGCTACGAGCAGTACTTC.

The chain couples TRBV20-1 to TRBJ2-6, with 7 bases fitting TRBD2. Unmatched junction bases numbered 2, after V lost 3 bases and J lost 3 bases. Germline V CDR1 and CDR2: DFQATT, SNEGSKA (reference sequence). CDR3 length equals 14 residues. CDR3 in amino acids: CSASAGDGANVLTF. The CDR3 DNA is TGCAGTGCTAGTGCGGGGGATGGGGCCAACGTCCTGACTTTC.

The CDR3 DNA sequence: TGTGCCAGCAGGTCGACAGACAATTCTGGAAACACCATATATTTT. Protein product: CASRSTDNSGNTIYF. The rearrangement joins TRBV6-5 to TRBJ1-3; D possibly corresponds to TRBD1 (5 bases). The CDR3 consists of 15 residues. Germline CDR1 is MNHEY and CDR2 is SVGAGI. The V end lost 6 bases, the J end lost 1 base, and 13 bases lay between the germline ends.

V is TRBV30 and J is TRBJ1-1, with 10 bases aligning to TRBD1. The J segment lost 4 bases and the V segment lost 4 bases, leaving 6 bases of the junction unmatched. The CDR3 spans 14 residues. The germline V gene encodes CDR1 GTSNPN and CDR2 SVGIG (reference sequence). The CDR3 sequence is CAWITGTGVTEAFF. The DNA of the CDR3 is TGTGCCTGGATAACCGGGACAGGGGTCACTGAAGCTTTCTTT.

The chain has TRBV6-5 and TRBJ1-2; a possible D gene is TRBD1 (6 bases). The CDR3 extends over 15 amino acids. Between the trimmed V and J ends, which lost 2 bases and 2 bases, there was a span of 12 bases. The germline V gene encodes CDR1 MNHEY and CDR2 SVGAGI. As DNA, the CDR3 is TGTGCCAGCAGTTACGGGGGGGGGCGCAACTATGGCTACACCTTC. Translation: CASSYGGGRNYGYTF.

This rearrangement joins TRBV10-2 to TRBJ2-1; TRBD1 might be the D (6 bases). The length of the CDR3 is 15 residues. Germline values: CDR1 WSHSY, CDR2 SAAADI. V lost 4 bases and J 8 bases, leaving 18 bases between the germline ends. The CDR3 DNA reads as TGCGCCAGCAGTGGGCCGAAAAAGGGGGTCGATGAGCAGTTCTTC. This gives the protein CASSGPKKGVDEQFF.

The chain is built from TRBV28 and TRBJ1-6; D is unclear. V was cut by 5 bases and J by 10 bases, with 18 bases left in between. The CDR3 runs 15 residues. Germline V CDR1 and CDR2: MDHEN, SYDVKM. The CDR3 sequence is CASSPLGSPTSPLHF. The CDR3 nucleotides read TGTGCCAGCAGTCCACTAGGGTCCCCCACCTCACCCCTCCACTTT.

The V call is TRBV7-2, the J call TRBJ2-1; 15 bases match TRBD2. V shed 0 bases and J 6 bases; nucleotides not matched to a gene: 3. CDR1 SGHTA and CDR2 FQGNSA come from the germline V gene. The CDR3 totals 17 residues. CDR3 region: CASSLARTSGRGNEQFF. CDR3 bases: TGTGCCAGCAGCTTAGCGCGGACTAGCGGGAGGGGCAATGAGCAGTTCTTC.

The chain carries TRBV4-1 and TRBJ1-1; D call uncertain. The germline V gene encodes CDR1 MGHRA and CDR2 YSYEKL. Trimming stripped 0 bases from V and 3 bases from J, with 20 bases between. This CDR3 comprises 18 residues. The CDR3 region is CASSQDRGSPGSDTEAFF. The CDR3 bases are TGCGCCAGCAGCCAAGATAGAGGCAGCCCGGGTTCGGACACTGAAGCTTTCTTT.

J is TRBJ2-3 and V is TRBV7-8, with 13 bases identical to TRBD2. Trimming took 1 base from V and 4 from J; bases not matched to a gene: 11. This CDR3 contains 19 residues. Per the germline V gene, CDR1 is SGHVS and CDR2 is FQNEAQ. Written as DNA, the CDR3 is TGTGCCAGCAGCTTAGGCCGGACTAGCGGGAGAGGGGCTGCAGATACGCAGTATTTT. It is translated as CASSLGRTSGRGAADTQYF.

The table lists this clone with a count of one. The V call is TRBV12-5, the J call TRBJ2-2, with no clear D. CDR3 length: 15 amino acids. Germline CDR1 is LGHNT and CDR2 is FRNRAP. Trimming pared 0 bases from V and 4 bases from J, leaving 9 bases between. The CDR3 DNA sequence: TGTGCTAGTGGTTTGGTAAGCGTCGGCACCGGGGAGCTGTTTTTT. Translating it yields CASGLVSVGTGELFF.

This clone was observed at least ten times. This chain joins TRBV6-6 and TRBJ1-3, with D perhaps matching TRBD1 (6 bases). V dropped 6 bases and J dropped 4 bases, with 19 bases sitting between them. Germline V CDR1 and CDR2: MNHNY, SVGAGI (reference sequence). CDR3 length: 16 residues. The CDR3 loop reads CASSLDNRVGGNTIYF. CDR3 nucleotides: TGTGCCAGCAGCCTCGATAACAGGGTAGGAGGAAACACCATATATTTT.

This clone came up a few times. The V call is TRBV5-1, the J call TRBJ2-1, with 9 bases that match TRBD1. The germline V gene encodes CDR1 SGHRS and CDR2 YFSETQ. The CDR3 spans 16 residues. Trimming at V came to 0 bases and at J to 6 bases, leaving 7 bases not matched to a gene. Here the CDR3 DNA reads TGCGCCAGCAGCTTGGATAGTGGACAGGGGTCCAATGAGCAGTTCTTC. The encoded protein is CASSLDSGQGSNEQFF.

V usage is TRBV6-1 and J usage is TRBJ2-1; TRBD2 might be the D (8 bases). Germline CDR1 and CDR2: MNHNS and SASEGT. The CDR3 length is 16 residues. The ends were cut back, 0 bases at V and 10 bases at J, with 19 bases in the middle. This CDR3 is CASSEARVVAGQEQFF. DNA for the CDR3: TGTGCCAGCAGTGAAGCGCGGGTGGTAGCGGGACAGGAGCAGTTCTTC.

V gene TRBV30 combines with J gene TRBJ1-5; 8 bases are a match to TRBD1. CDR3 length: 14 amino acids. V was pared by 3 bases and J by 7 bases, with 8 bases of the junction left unmatched. The V gene's germline CDR1 is GTSNPN and CDR2 SVGIG (reference sequence). CDR3 sequence reads: CAWSGTGGGQPQHF. In DNA form, the CDR3 reads TGTGCCTGGAGCGGTACAGGGGGTGGCCAGCCCCAGCATTTT.

This chain connects TRBV7-9 to TRBJ2-1; 12 positions agree with TRBD2. The CDR3 sequence is 15 residues long. Per germline, CDR1 SEHNR and CDR2 FQNEAQ (reference sequence). The V segment lost 4 bases and the J segment 8 bases; nucleotides outside the gene matches: 6. The CDR3 is CASSSTSGSSYEQFF. The CDR3 bases are TGTGCCAGCAGCTCGACTAGCGGGAGTAGCTATGAGCAGTTCTTC.

This clone is a singleton in its sample. The CDR3 reads CSVAEQTNTEAFF. The CDR3 bases are TGCAGCGTTGCCGAACAGACCAACACTGAAGCTTTCTTT. The genes are TRBV29-1 and TRBJ1-1; D remains unclear. The V end lost 4 bases, the J end lost 2 bases, and 11 bases lay between the germline ends. CDR1 is SQVTM and CDR2 is ANQGSEA in the germline V gene. The CDR3 is made up of 13 amino acids. The whole variable domain, remainder taken from reference TRBV29-1 and TRBJ1-1, is SAVISQKPSRDICQRGTSLTIQCQVDSQVTMMFWYRQQPGQSLTLIATANQGSEATYESGFVIDKFPISRPNLTFSTLTVSNMSPEDSSIYLCSVAEQTNTEAFFGQGTRLTVV.

The table lists this clone with a count of one. The genes are TRBV5-4 and TRBJ1-1; TRBD1 is a possible D gene (6 bases). V lost 3 bases and J 0 bases, leaving 9 bases between the germline ends. The germline V gene encodes CDR1 SGHNT and CDR2 YYREEE (reference sequence). The CDR3 length is 14 residues. CDR3 loop: CASSSGTLNTEAFF. In nucleotides, the CDR3 is TGTGCCAGCAGCTCCGGGACACTGAACACTGAAGCTTTCTTT.

This chain links TRBV6-5 with TRBJ1-4, with D tentatively TRBD1 (5 bases). Between the trimmed V and J ends, which lost 0 bases and 8 bases, there was a span of 13 bases. CDR3 length: 15 residues. CDR1 MNHEY and CDR2 SVGAGI come from the germline V gene. Here the CDR3 reads CASSYSGGFGEKLFF. CDR3 coding DNA: TGTGCCAGCAGTTACTCTGGGGGGTTCGGCGAAAAACTGTTTTTT.

The chain couples TRBV25-1 to TRBJ2-3, with 8 bases matching TRBD1. Germline assignment: CDR1 MGHDK and CDR2 SYGVNS. The CDR3 totals 16 residues. The V and J ends lost 2 bases and 5 bases, in that order; junction bases with no gene match: 9. CDR3 sequence reads: CASSEAGGMGLDTQYF. The CDR3 DNA reads as TGTGCCAGCAGTGAAGCAGGGGGCATGGGGCTAGATACGCAGTATTTT.

This rearrangement joins TRBV7-3 to TRBJ1-1; D is possibly TRBD1 (5 bases). CDR3 length equals 15 residues. The germline gives CDR1 SGHTA, CDR2 FQGTGA. V lost 5 bases, J lost 0 bases, and 13 bases lay in between. The CDR3, as DNA: TGTGCCAGCAGCCCAAGGGGCACCGTGAACACTGAAGCTTTCTTT. Protein product: CASSPRGTVNTEAFF.

J is TRBJ2-1 and V is TRBV30, with TRBD2 matching over 10 bases. This CDR3 is 14 amino acids long. The V gene end was trimmed by 4 bases and the J gene end by 3 bases; junction bases not matched to a gene: 3. In germline, CDR1 is GTSNPN, CDR2 SVGIG (reference sequence). The CDR3 nucleotides are TGTGCCTGGACGAGCGGGAGGGACTACAATGAGCAGTTCTTC. This sequence encodes CAWTSGRDYNEQFF. Combining the CDR3 with reference TRBV30 and TRBJ2-1 gives the whole variable domain SQTIHQWPATLVQPVGSPLSLECTVEGTSNPNLYWYRQAAGRGLQLLFYSVGIGQISSEVPQNLSASRPQDRQFILSSKKLLLSDSGFYLCAWTSGRDYNEQFFGPGTRLTVL.

The V gene is TRBV2, the J gene TRBJ1-2, with D perhaps TRBD1 (6 bases). The V end lost 10 bases, the J end lost 9 bases, and 24 bases lay between the germline ends. The germline CDR1 and CDR2 sequences are SNHLY and FYNNEI. The CDR3 extends over 14 amino acids. CDR3 loop: CAIPPSGDMPRYTF. As DNA, the CDR3 is TGTGCCATTCCCCCTTCCGGGGACATGCCACGCTACACCTTC.

The chain has TRBV7-8 and TRBJ2-3, with D possibly matching TRBD2 (5 bases). Germline assignment: CDR1 SGHVS and CDR2 FQNEAQ. The CDR3 loop spans 16 amino acids. V lost 2 bases to trimming and J lost 2 bases, with 14 bases between them. The CDR3 here is CASSLREGLITDTQYF. In nucleotides, the CDR3 is TGTGCCAGCAGCTTACGTGAGGGCCTTATCACAGATACGCAGTATTTT. Together with reference TRBV7-8 and TRBJ2-3, the CDR3 gives the full variable domain: GAGVSQSPRYKVAKRGQDVALRCDPISGHVSLFWYQQALGQGPEFLTYFQNEAQLDKSGLPSDRFFAERPEGSVSTLKIQRTQQEDSAVYLCASSLREGLITDTQYFGPGTRLTVL.

V is TRBV19 and J is TRBJ2-3; the match to TRBD2 covers 11 bases. Germline assignment: CDR1 LNHDA and CDR2 SQIVND (reference sequence). This CDR3 comprises 16 residues. The V gene end was trimmed by 5 bases and the J gene end by 5 bases; junction bases not matched to a gene: 9. This CDR3 is CASSSLTSGIGDTQYF. Here the CDR3 DNA reads TGTGCCAGTAGTTCCTTGACTAGCGGGATAGGAGATACGCAGTATTTT.